Shown below are 29 T cell receptor beta chains from a single sample sequenced in a study of cytomegalovirus exposure and HLA in healthy donors. The PCR had 60 Vbeta and 13 Jbeta primers. Here immunoSEQ multiplex PCR was the method, and the copy in TCRdb shows in-frame clones only, minus some. The sample contains some 170,000 clones, under 9.5% of which appear only once. Material: PBMCs. All receptors derive from a woman in her twenties or thirties in good health and CMV-seropositive.

V usage is TRBV9 and J usage is TRBJ2-5; tentative D call: TRBD2 (6 bases). CDR3 length: 16 residues. Germline V lookup: CDR1 SGDLS, CDR2 YYNGEE. V lost 4 bases and J 5 bases, leaving 21 bases between the germline ends. The DNA of the CDR3 is TGTGCCAGCAGCCCCCGATCTCCCTCCAGCGGGGAGACCCAGTACTTC. This encodes CASSPRSPSSGETQYF. The full variable domain, its missing parts supplied by reference TRBV9 and TRBJ2-5, is DSGVTQTPKHLITATGQRVTLRCSPRSGDLSVYWYQQSLDQGLQFLIQYYNGEERAKGNILERFSAQQFPDLHSELNLSSLELGDSALYFCASSPRSPSSGETQYFGPGTRLLVL.

This clone was seen a few times. V usage is TRBV19 and J usage is TRBJ1-2, with TRBD1 identical over 7 bases. Trimming took 8 bases from V and 4 from J; bases not matched to a gene: 4. Germline V gene lookup returns CDR1 LNHDA and CDR2 SQIVND (reference sequence). This CDR3 region has 12 residues. The CDR3 region is CASQGEPYGYTF. DNA of the CDR3: TGTGCCAGTCAGGGGGAACCCTATGGCTACACCTTC.

The rearrangement uses TRBV2 and TRBJ2-7; 7 bases are shared with TRBD1. The CDR3 length is 15 residues. V was pared by 4 bases and J by 2 bases, with 8 bases of the junction left unmatched. Germline V gives CDR1 SNHLY, CDR2 FYNNEI. The CDR3 sequence: CASSVEGAAAYEQYF. CDR3 in DNA: TGTGCCAGCAGTGTAGAGGGGGCAGCCGCCTACGAGCAGTACTTC.

The chain is built from TRBV7-2 and TRBJ2-3; 9 bases line up with TRBD2. There are 15 residues in the CDR3. J was trimmed by 3 bases and V by 5 bases; bases with no gene match: 6. Germline-derived CDR1 and CDR2 are SGHTA and FQGNSA. The CDR3 region is CASSPSGRWTDTQYF. DNA for the CDR3: TGTGCCAGCAGCCCGAGCGGGAGGTGGACAGATACGCAGTATTTT. Full variable domain (missing parts from reference TRBV7-2 and TRBJ2-3): GAGVSQSPSNKVTEKGKDVELRCDPISGHTALYWYRQSLGQGLEFLIYFQGNSAPDKSGLPSDRFSAERTGGSVSTLTIQRTQQEDSAVYLCASSPSGRWTDTQYFGPGTRLTVL.

V and J are TRBV2 and TRBJ1-4, with TRBD1 as a possible D gene (6 bases). Deletions cut 6 bases from V and 4 bases from J, with 18 bases between. The germline V gene has CDR1 SNHLY and CDR2 FYNNEI. This CDR3 comprises 16 residues. CDR3 sequence reads: CASRARSGTNNEKLFF. As DNA, the CDR3 is TGTGCCAGCAGAGCCCGCTCGGGGACAAATAATGAAAAACTGTTTTTT.

The chain links TRBV5-1 to TRBJ2-7, with D hard to call. The V end was cut by 5 bases, the J end by 7 bases, with 10 bases between. This CDR3 contains 11 residues. Germline V gene data show CDR1 as SGHRS and CDR2 as YFSETQ. CDR3 nucleotides: TGCGCCAGCAGTGAGAGTCGGGAGCAGTACTTC. It is translated as CASSESREQYF.

This clone was observed a handful of times. The sample holds other DNA sequences that translate to the same CDR3. V and J are TRBV30 and TRBJ2-5; 8 nucleotides agree with TRBD1. In germline, CDR1 is GTSNPN, CDR2 SVGIG (reference sequence). The CDR3 runs 13 residues. Unmatched junction bases numbered 5, after V lost 3 bases and J lost 5 bases. CDR3 protein: CAWSQGAGETQYF. For the CDR3, the DNA is TGTGCCTGGAGCCAGGGGGCGGGGGAGACCCAGTACTTC.

The sample holds a few counts of this clone. The chain couples TRBV7-8 to TRBJ1-1; the match to TRBD1 covers 9 bases. Germline values: CDR1 SGHVS, CDR2 FQNEAQ. The CDR3 extends over 15 amino acids. After removal of 5 bases from V and 5 bases from J, the junction contained 9 bases not matched to a gene. CDR3 protein: CASSPRGQGITEAFF. The CDR3 nucleotides are TGTGCCAGCAGCCCGAGGGGACAGGGTATAACTGAAGCTTTCTTT.

In this sample, this clone turned up a few times. V and J are TRBV9 and TRBJ2-5; 8 nucleotides align to TRBD2. With V trimmed by 5 bases and J by 5 bases, 11 bases remained unmatched. The CDR3 length is 15 residues. Germline CDR1 SGDLS, CDR2 YYNGEE. For the CDR3, the DNA is TGTGCCAGCAGTGGCTCGGGACTAGTTCGCGAGACCCAGTACTTC. Its translation is CASSGSGLVRETQYF.

This chain uses TRBV30 with TRBJ1-1; D remains unclear. The germline V and J ends were trimmed by 2 bases and 3 bases, with 19 bases remaining between them. CDR1 GTSNPN and CDR2 SVGIG come from the germline V gene (reference sequence). The CDR3 is 16 residues long. In nucleotides, the CDR3 is TGTGCCTGGAGTATGGTACTTGAGAAAGGAGACACTGAAGCTTTCTTT. Its translation is CAWSMVLEKGDTEAFF.

The chain has TRBV7-2 and TRBJ1-2, with 8 bases aligning to TRBD1. This CDR3 region has 13 residues. CDR1 is SGHTA, CDR2 FQGNSA, per germline. V was pared by 4 bases and J by 10 bases, with 8 bases of the junction left unmatched. CDR3 in DNA: TGTGCCAGCAGCTCGGGACAGGTTGTAGACTACACCTTC. Amino acid sequence: CASSSGQVVDYTF.

This clone turned up a few times. This chain joins TRBV12-2 and TRBJ1-1; TRBD1, as called in the table, went unchecked against the DNA. TRBV12-2 is a pseudogene. The CDR3 consists of 17 residues. CDR3 DNA: TGTGCAAGTCGCCCTGAATTGGACAGGGCCGTCGACACTGAAGCTTTCTTT. It specifies CASRPELDRAVDTEAFF.

The chain combines TRBV7-9 with TRBJ2-5; maybe TRBD1 (6 bases). The CDR3 is 16 residues long. Germline values: CDR1 SEHNR, CDR2 FQNEAQ (reference sequence). Deletions cut 4 bases from V and 1 base from J, with 16 bases between. The CDR3 here is CASSSGHSTSQETQYF. For the CDR3, the DNA is TGTGCCAGCAGCTCGGGACACAGCACTTCCCAAGAGACCCAGTACTTC.

The table lists this clone with a few counts. The V call is TRBV4-2, the J call TRBJ1-2, with 9 positions matching TRBD1. This CDR3 spans 15 amino acids. The junction had 4 bases not matched to a gene; V was cut back by 3 bases and J by 2 bases. Germline V lookup: CDR1 LGHNA, CDR2 YNFKEQ. CDR3 bases: TGTGCCAGCAGCCAGGGGGACAGGGTCAACTATGGCTACACCTTC. This translates into CASSQGDRVNYGYTF.

The V gene is TRBV1, the J gene TRBJ2-1; the table assigns TRBD2, which was not confirmed against the DNA. TRBV1 is a pseudogene. The length of the CDR3 is 18 residues. For the CDR3, the DNA is TGCACCAGCAGCCAAGAAGGGGTAGCGGGAGACAACTACAATGAGCAGTTCTTC. Amino acids: CTSSQEGVAGDNYNEQFF.

Details on this clone: Other DNA variants within this sample encode the same CDR3. The chain combines TRBV5-5 with TRBJ1-1, with D perhaps TRBD1 (5 bases). The V and J ends lost 4 bases and 2 bases respectively, with 9 bases between them. The CDR3 consists of 13 residues. Germline CDR1 and CDR2: SGHKS and YYEKEE (reference sequence). The DNA for the CDR3 is TGTGCCAGCAGCCTAACAGGTAACACTGAAGCTTTCTTT. Translated, it gives CASSLTGNTEAFF.

The gene calls are TRBV2 and TRBJ1-5; a weak D match, TRBD1 (5 bases). The V and J ends lost 1 base and 1 base respectively, with 8 bases between them. The CDR3 has 15 amino acids. The germline CDR1 and CDR2 sequences are SNHLY and FYNNEI. The CDR3 sequence: CASSEEGLSNQPQHF. The CDR3 region has the DNA TGTGCCAGCAGTGAAGAGGGGCTAAGCAATCAGCCCCAGCATTTT.

The genes are TRBV11-2 and TRBJ2-7, with TRBD1 matching 10 bases. Germline CDR1 and CDR2: SGHAT and FQNNGV. The V and J ends lost 5 bases and 3 bases, in that order; junction bases with no gene match: 4. The CDR3 has 14 residues. CDR3 DNA: TGTGCCAGCAGCCCGTGGACAGGGGGCTACGAGCAGTACTTC. Translating it yields CASSPWTGGYEQYF.

A few counts support this clone. This chain uses TRBV9 with TRBJ2-1, with D possibly matching TRBD1 (5 bases). The length of the CDR3 is 14 residues. Trimming took off 0 bases at V and 4 bases at J, with 8 bases between the two ends. Germline V gene sequence: CDR1 SGDLS, CDR2 YYNGEE. The CDR3 here is CASSVEGFYNEQFF. CDR3 sequence (DNA): TGTGCCAGCAGCGTAGAGGGGTTTTACAATGAGCAGTTCTTC.

The chain carries TRBV19 and TRBJ2-7; 7 bases agree with TRBD2. Germline assignment: CDR1 LNHDA and CDR2 SQIVND (reference sequence). This CDR3 spans 16 amino acids. Trimming cost V 5 bases and J 0 bases; bases outside gene matches: 10. The CDR3 DNA reads TGTGCCAGTAGTTTCCCTTCGGGCGGGAGCTCCTACGAGCAGTACTTC. Its protein product is CASSFPSGGSSYEQYF.

This clone was seen more than once but under ten times. CDR3 residues: CAISEGSGTGVRAQHF. The CDR3 DNA reads as TGTGCCATCAGTGAGGGGTCAGGGACAGGGGTGAGGGCCCAGCATTTT. The chain links TRBV10-3 to TRBJ1-5; 10 bases are a match to TRBD1. The CDR3 is 16 amino acids. Germline V CDR1 and CDR2: ENHRY, SYGVKD. Losses at the gene ends were 2 bases for V and 11 bases for J; bases not matched to a gene: 12.

The chain is built from TRBV5-1 and TRBJ1-4; D uncertain. The V gene's germline CDR1 is SGHRS and CDR2 YFSETQ. V shed 1 base and J shed 5 bases, with 9 bases lying between them. The CDR3 spans 14 residues. This CDR3 reads CASSLMSLNEKLFF. The CDR3 nucleotides are TGCGCCAGCAGCTTGATGAGTCTCAATGAAAAACTGTTTTTT. Full variable domain (missing parts from reference TRBV5-1 and TRBJ1-4): KAGVTQTPRYLIKTRGQQVTLSCSPISGHRSVSWYQQTPGQGLQFLFEYFSETQRNKGNFPGRFSGRQFSNSRSEMNVSTLELGDSALYLCASSLMSLNEKLFFGSGTQLSVL.

V and J are TRBV19 and TRBJ1-2; D not resolved. Trimming shortened V by 6 bases and J by 6 bases, and 8 bases separated the two germline ends. CDR1 is LNHDA and CDR2 is SQIVND in the germline V gene (reference sequence). The CDR3 runs 11 residues. The CDR3: CASRAPHGYTF. CDR3 sequence (DNA): TGTGCCAGTAGAGCACCCCATGGCTACACCTTC.

J is TRBJ2-7 and V is TRBV5-1, with TRBD1 matching 10 bases. The germline V gene has CDR1 SGHRS and CDR2 YFSETQ. The V segment lost 4 bases and the J segment 5 bases; nucleotides outside the gene matches: 12. This CDR3 has 16 amino acids. The CDR3 spells CASSQFPGTGDNEQYF. The CDR3 DNA reads as TGCGCCAGCAGCCAGTTCCCGGGGACAGGGGACAACGAGCAGTACTTC. Drawing the rest from reference TRBV5-1 and TRBJ2-7, the complete variable domain is KAGVTQTPRYLIKTRGQQVTLSCSPISGHRSVSWYQQTPGQGLQFLFEYFSETQRNKGNFPGRFSGRQFSNSRSEMNVSTLELGDSALYLCASSQFPGTGDNEQYFGPGTRLTVT.

This chain links TRBV27 with TRBJ1-4, with unresolved D. V gave up 6 bases and J gave up 0 bases, with 14 bases separating them. CDR1 is MNHEY, CDR2 SMNVEV, per germline (reference sequence). This CDR3 comprises 16 residues. The CDR3 region is CASRLAGSATNEKLFF. CDR3 nucleotide sequence: TGTGCCAGCAGACTAGCTGGGAGTGCAACTAATGAAAAACTGTTTTTT.

The chain carries TRBV11-2 and TRBJ1-2; possibly TRBD1 for D (5 bases). Looked up from germline, CDR1 is SGHAT and CDR2 is FQNNGV. The CDR3 has 15 amino acids. Trimming removed 1 base at V and 4 bases at J, with 13 bases between. CDR3 sequence (DNA): TGTGCCAGCAGCTTAGGGACGTCGACAGTCTATGGCTACACCTTC. Its translation: CASSLGTSTVYGYTF.

This clone came up a few times. This chain links TRBV2 with TRBJ2-5, with 8 bases identical to TRBD2. Germline V gene lookup returns CDR1 SNHLY and CDR2 FYNNEI. The CDR3 sequence is 16 residues long. The V gene end was trimmed by 6 bases and the J gene end by 2 bases; junction bases not matched to a gene: 11. Here the CDR3 DNA reads TGTGCCAGCAGCTCCTGGGGGCGGGAGGCACAAGAGACCCAGTACTTC. Amino acids: CASSSWGREAQETQYF.

This chain joins TRBV19 and TRBJ1-5; 9 nucleotides agree with TRBD1. V lost 5 bases, J lost 5 bases, and 7 bases stayed unmatched. Germline lookup yields CDR1 LNHDA and CDR2 SQIVND (reference sequence). The CDR3 runs 15 residues. CDR3 in amino acids: CASSQGQGNYQPQHF. The CDR3 DNA reads as TGTGCCAGTAGTCAGGGACAGGGTAACTATCAGCCCCAGCATTTT.

This chain links TRBV7-6 with TRBJ2-2, with 15 bases aligning to TRBD2. CDR3 size: 16 residues. V lost 5 bases, J lost 6 bases, and 4 bases stayed unmatched. Germline CDR1 SGHVS, CDR2 FNYEAQ. The DNA for the CDR3 is TGTGCCAGCAGCGCCGGGACTAGCGGGAGGCCCGGGGAGCTGTTTTTT. Its translation is CASSAGTSGRPGELFF.